A selection of T cell receptor beta chains follows, all from one sample in a study of T cells expressing NK-cell markers. After re-calling the 5' RACE reads, TCRdb lists one entry per CDR3 protein, DNA absent. Its listing shows approximately 22,000 distinct CDR3 sequences. The sample comprised blood T cells: a sorted CD56 or NKG2C T cell subset, CD4+ or CD8+ T cells, or bulk PBMC T cells (not recorded which). These receptors were obtained from a man aged 18-69 years in good health. CDR3s include the opening cysteine and the closing phenylalanine or tryptophan. Fields, in order: clone size, V gene, J gene, CDR3 protein. Not all rows give a size; the values are once, few, many and, for expanded clones, a class.

clone size: medium-sized; V gene: TRBV7-6; J gene: TRBJ2-5; CDR3 protein: CASSPWVGTSGLQETQYF
clone size: -; V gene: TRBV20-1; J gene: TRBJ1-5; CDR3 protein: CSAREPGGLGNQPQHF
clone size: -; V gene: TRBV12-3/TRBV12-4; J gene: TRBJ2-5; CDR3 protein: CASSPVSGGQETQYF
clone size: -; V gene: TRBV28; J gene: TRBJ1-6; CDR3 protein: CASQFGSYNSPLHF
clone size: -; V gene: TRBV25-1; J gene: TRBJ2-2; CDR3 protein: CASSEGQGTGELFF
clone size: medium-sized; V gene: TRBV12-3/TRBV12-4; J gene: TRBJ2-1; CDR3 protein: CASRSGGAVNEQFF
clone size: -; V gene: TRBV6-1; J gene: TRBJ2-3; CDR3 protein: CASTRTRTSTDTQYF
clone size: -; V gene: TRBV6-2/TRBV6-3; J gene: TRBJ2-1; CDR3 protein: CASLGGSWNEQFF
clone size: -; V gene: TRBV5-1; J gene: TRBJ2-3; CDR3 protein: CASSLSGRDTDTQYF
clone size: -; V gene: TRBV20-1; J gene: TRBJ2-7; CDR3 protein: CSATQPSGWSYEQYF
clone size: -; V gene: TRBV30; J gene: TRBJ2-3; CDR3 protein: CAWSASLSFTDTQYF
clone size: -; V gene: TRBV19; J gene: TRBJ2-7; CDR3 protein: CASSTWTGAPYEQYF
clone size: -; V gene: TRBV5-1; J gene: TRBJ2-3; CDR3 protein: CASSSRQPGPSTDTQYF
clone size: -; V gene: TRBV10-3; J gene: TRBJ1-6; CDR3 protein: CAISATMGEENSPLHF
clone size: -; V gene: TRBV24-1; J gene: TRBJ2-6; CDR3 protein: CATSDPRRGAGANVLTF
clone size: -; V gene: TRBV7-2; J gene: TRBJ2-7; CDR3 protein: CASSLQVRRGEQYF
clone size: -; V gene: TRBV20-1; J gene: TRBJ2-2; CDR3 protein: CSARGLSDTGELFF
clone size: -; V gene: TRBV12-3/TRBV12-4; J gene: TRBJ2-1; CDR3 protein: CASSSLVLDEQFF
clone size: -; V gene: TRBV20-1; J gene: TRBJ2-4; CDR3 protein: CSAPGGAKNIQYF
clone size: -; V gene: TRBV12-3/TRBV12-4; J gene: TRBJ2-6; CDR3 protein: CASKPSSGANVLTF
clone size: -; V gene: TRBV7-8; J gene: TRBJ1-2; CDR3 protein: CASSLAPTGERHGYTF
clone size: -; V gene: TRBV20-1; J gene: TRBJ2-3; CDR3 protein: CSARTGTGGYTQYF
clone size: -; V gene: TRBV18; J gene: TRBJ2-1; CDR3 protein: CASSLIVGAYNEQFF
clone size: -; V gene: TRBV30; J gene: TRBJ2-7; CDR3 protein: CAWSAGQGWNEQYF
clone size: -; V gene: TRBV28; J gene: TRBJ1-5; CDR3 protein: CASSSSAAGSYNQPQHF
clone size: -; V gene: TRBV27; J gene: TRBJ2-7; CDR3 protein: CASSPEGQRASYEQYF
clone size: medium-sized; V gene: TRBV4-2; J gene: TRBJ2-1; CDR3 protein: CASSQVSSASGSFNNEQFF
clone size: -; V gene: TRBV11-2; J gene: TRBJ2-1; CDR3 protein: CASGLGGADNEQFF
clone size: -; V gene: TRBV7-9; J gene: TRBJ2-5; CDR3 protein: CASSLAKGETQYF
clone size: -; V gene: TRBV5-1; J gene: TRBJ2-1; CDR3 protein: CASSSSGSSYNEQFF
clone size: -; V gene: TRBV19; J gene: TRBJ1-2; CDR3 protein: CASSIHGLHYGYTF
clone size: -; V gene: TRBV28; J gene: TRBJ1-5; CDR3 protein: CASRVNRGSISHQPQHF
clone size: -; V gene: TRBV6-4; J gene: TRBJ2-3; CDR3 protein: CASSTSGGAGDTQYF
clone size: -; V gene: TRBV20-1; J gene: TRBJ2-3; CDR3 protein: CSARVGGLGTQYF
clone size: -; V gene: TRBV7-2; J gene: TRBJ2-3; CDR3 protein: CASSLDRGGTNTQYF
clone size: -; V gene: TRBV6-2/TRBV6-3; J gene: TRBJ2-2; CDR3 protein: CASMRGGLLGELFF
clone size: -; V gene: TRBV18; J gene: TRBJ1-1; CDR3 protein: CASSSSGVTEAFF
clone size: -; V gene: TRBV2; J gene: TRBJ2-1; CDR3 protein: CASSEASGLAGVEQFF
clone size: -; V gene: TRBV6-5; J gene: TRBJ2-7; CDR3 protein: CASSYSKLYYEQYF